This TCR beta chain was identified during a study of T cell changes during pregnancy in multiple sclerosis. This CDR3 is 15 amino acids long. Trimming stripped 0 bases from V and 5 bases from J, with 14 bases between. Germline assignment: CDR1 SGHKS and CDR2 YYEKEE (reference sequence). The table came from immunoSEQ multiplex PCR; TCRdb's copy has only in-frame clones and leaves some out. The sample contains around 58,000 clones, more than 80% of which appear only once. The rearrangement joins TRBV5-5 to TRBJ1-2; D unclear. This clonotype was obtained from a female donor in good health, enrolled as a control in a pregnancy study. This sample comprised CD4+ T cells from peripheral blood mononuclear cells, obtained after pregnancy. CDR3 nucleotides: TGTGCCAGCAGCTTGGCCGGCAGCAGAGGATATGGCTACACCTTC. It translates to CASSLAGSRGYGYTF.